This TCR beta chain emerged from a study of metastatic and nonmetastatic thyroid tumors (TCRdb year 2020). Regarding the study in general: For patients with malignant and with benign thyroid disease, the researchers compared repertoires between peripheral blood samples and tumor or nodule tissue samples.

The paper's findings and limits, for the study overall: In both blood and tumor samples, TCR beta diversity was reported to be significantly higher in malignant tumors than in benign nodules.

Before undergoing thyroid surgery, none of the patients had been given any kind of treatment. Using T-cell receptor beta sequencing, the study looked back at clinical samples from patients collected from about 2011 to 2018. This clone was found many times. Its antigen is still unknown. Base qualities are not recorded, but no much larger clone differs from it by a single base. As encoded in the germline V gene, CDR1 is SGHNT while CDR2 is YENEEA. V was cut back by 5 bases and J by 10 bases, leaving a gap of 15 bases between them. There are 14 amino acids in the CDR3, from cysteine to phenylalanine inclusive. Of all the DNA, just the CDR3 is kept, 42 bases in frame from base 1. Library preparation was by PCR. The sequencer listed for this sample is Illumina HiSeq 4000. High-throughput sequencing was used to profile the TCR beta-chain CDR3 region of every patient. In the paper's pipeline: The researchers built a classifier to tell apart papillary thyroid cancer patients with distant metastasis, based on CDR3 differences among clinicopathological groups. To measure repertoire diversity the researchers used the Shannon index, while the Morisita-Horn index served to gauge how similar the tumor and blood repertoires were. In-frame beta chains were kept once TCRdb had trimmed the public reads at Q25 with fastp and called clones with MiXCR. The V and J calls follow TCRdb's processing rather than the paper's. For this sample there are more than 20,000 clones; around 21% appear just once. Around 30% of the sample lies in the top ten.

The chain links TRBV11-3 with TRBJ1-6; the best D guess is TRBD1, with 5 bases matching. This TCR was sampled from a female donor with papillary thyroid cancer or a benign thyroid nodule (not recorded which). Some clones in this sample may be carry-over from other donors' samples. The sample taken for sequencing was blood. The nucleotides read TGTGCCAGCAGCGCCTCGCCAGGGCGGTCACCCCTCCACTTT. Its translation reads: CASSASPGRSPLHF.